The next 7 T cell receptor beta chains were all read from a single sample in a study of blood T cell repertoires in COVID-19. Sequencing was performed with immunoSEQ multiplex PCR; in TCRdb, only in-frame clones are kept and a portion is missing. The sample lists over 200,000 clones; roughly 89% were seen once. Source material: PBMCs or T cells enriched from blood (not recorded which). These receptors all come from a young man with acute COVID-19.

This sequence joins TRBV30 and TRBJ1-2; D call uncertain. Germline CDR1 and CDR2: GTSNPN and SVGIG (reference sequence). This CDR3 is built from 13 residues. Trimming removed 3 bases at V and 8 bases at J, with 16 bases between. The CDR3 here is CAWRDWAARGYTF. CDR3 coding DNA: TGTGCCTGGAGGGACTGGGCGGCTCGAGGCTACACCTTC.

This chain links TRBV7-9 with TRBJ1-5; 10 positions match TRBD1. The junction had 9 bases not matched to a gene; V was cut back by 4 bases and J by 0 bases. This CDR3 contains 18 residues. CDR1 is SEHNR, CDR2 FQNEAQ, per germline (reference sequence). Here the CDR3 reads CASSSGQGGTYSNQPQHF. CDR3 coding DNA: TGTGCCAGCAGCTCAGGACAGGGGGGGACCTATAGCAATCAGCCCCAGCATTTT. Variable domain in full (rest from reference TRBV7-9 and TRBJ1-5): DTGVSQNPRHKITKRGQNVTFRCDPISEHNRLYWYRQTLGQGPEFLTYFQNEAQLEKSRLLSDRFSAERPKGSFSTLEIQRTEQGDSAMYLCASSSGQGGTYSNQPQHFGDGTRLSIL.

The chain carries TRBV9 and TRBJ1-1; 7 positions match TRBD1. This CDR3 has 15 amino acids. The ends lost 4 bases at V and 6 bases at J; junction bases unmatched: 12. CDR1 and CDR2 from the germline V gene are SGDLS and YYNGEE. The CDR3 coding sequence is TGTGCCAGCAGCCTAGAGACAGGGCCTGGCGCTGAAGCTTTCTTT. It codes for CASSLETGPGAEAFF.

This chain links TRBV4-1 with TRBJ2-1; 16 bases line up with TRBD2. Per germline, CDR1 MGHRA and CDR2 YSYEKL. Trimming at V came to 4 bases and at J to 8 bases, leaving 5 bases not matched to a gene. The CDR3 extends over 16 amino acids. CDR3 coding DNA: TGCGCCAGCAGCCTAAGGGGACTAGCGGGAGGGCATGAGCAGTTCTTC. Translating gives CASSLRGLAGGHEQFF.

The chain is built from TRBV6-6 and TRBJ2-7, with 9 bases fitting TRBD1. The J segment lost 3 bases and the V segment lost 6 bases, leaving 6 bases of the junction unmatched. The CDR3 is 14 residues long. CDR1 is MNHNY and CDR2 is SVGAGI in the germline V gene (reference sequence). Here the CDR3 reads CASSPGTGNYEQYF. CDR3 bases: TGTGCCAGCAGCCCCGGGACAGGGAACTACGAGCAGTACTTC.

The chain links TRBV4-1 to TRBJ1-5; D is undetermined. The CDR3 length is 15 residues. Germline CDR1 and CDR2: MGHRA and YSYEKL. Trimming left V 0 bases short and J 5 bases short, with 11 bases between. CDR3 amino acids: CASSQEGVGDQPQHF. CDR3 coding DNA: TGCGCCAGCAGCCAAGAAGGAGTCGGGGATCAGCCCCAGCATTTT.

This chain connects TRBV7-2 to TRBJ2-5; 10 nucleotides align to TRBD2. Germline V gene sequence: CDR1 SGHTA, CDR2 FQGNSA. This CDR3 has 15 residues. Trimming cost V 5 bases and J 2 bases; bases outside gene matches: 5. CDR3 DNA: TGTGCCAGCAGCCCGGGACTAGCGATACAAGAGACCCAGTACTTC. Amino acid sequence: CASSPGLAIQETQYF.